These 13 T cell receptor beta chains came from one sample sequenced in a study of glioma-infiltrating T cells. TCR alpha and beta CDR3 regions were amplified from RNA using iRepertoire nested multiplex PCR. TCRdb re-analysed the multiplex PCR reads in MiXCR, keeping a single row per CDR3 protein. This table holds approximately 130,000 distinct CDR3 sequences, 24% found once. The source material was glioma tissue, nonneoplastic brain tissue, or PBMCs (not recorded which). The receptor source for this set is a human donor with low-grade glioma or glioblastoma, undergoing nonglioma brain surgery, or in good health (not recorded which).

The table lists this clonotype with many counts. CDR3 amino acids: CASSPGPINQPQHF. CDR3 DNA: TGTGCCAGCAGCCCGGGACCGATCAATCAGCCCCAGCATTTT. The chain combines TRBV6-1 with TRBJ1-5, with a tentative D call TRBD1 (5 bases). Between the trimmed V and J ends, which lost 6 bases and 3 bases, there was a span of 12 bases. The CDR3 totals 14 residues. CDR1 is MNHNS, CDR2 SASEGT, per germline.

About this clonotype: This may stem from a read error, because a much larger clone lies one nucleotide away. The chain recombines TRBV6-2 or TRBV6-3 with TRBJ1-2, with D maybe TRBD1 (6 bases). This CDR3 spans 12 amino acids. Germline values: CDR1 MNHEY, CDR2 SVGEGT. The CDR3 DNA reads as TGTGCCAGCAGAAGGGGGGCCTATGGCTACAGCTTC. Protein product: CASRRGAYGYSF.

This clonotype was seen a handful of times. This chain connects TRBV15 to TRBJ2-3, with 14 bases that match TRBD2. Germline CDR1 is LNHNV and CDR2 is YYDKDF (reference sequence). V shed 3 bases, J shed 6 bases, and the junction held 11 bases outside the gene matches. The CDR3 has 18 amino acids. DNA for the CDR3: TGTGCCACCAGCAGTAAAAGGGGACTAGCGGGGGCGGGTGATACGCAGTATTTT. It encodes CATSSKRGLAGAGDTQYF. Drawing the rest from reference TRBV15 and TRBJ2-3, the complete variable domain is DAMVIQNPRYQVTQFGKPVTLSCSQTLNHNVMYWYQQKSSQAPKLLFHYYDKDFNNEADTPDNFQSRRPNTSFCFLDIRSPGLGDTAMYLCATSSKRGLAGAGDTQYFGPGTRLTVL.

The sample holds a few counts of this clonotype. The chain is built from TRBV7-9 and TRBJ1-1, with 8 bases matching TRBD1. The germline V gene has CDR1 SEHNR and CDR2 FQNEAQ (reference sequence). The CDR3 contains 14 residues. The V gene end was trimmed by 7 bases and the J gene end by 1 base; junction bases not matched to a gene: 5. The DNA for the CDR3 is TGTGCCAGCACCTACCAGGGGGCGAACACTGAAGCTTTCTTT. Its protein product is CASTYQGANTEAFF.

As concerns this clonotype: A clone one base away is much larger, so this may be a read error. The J gene is TRBJ2-3, the V gene TRBV20-1; 8 bases match TRBD1. The germline V gene encodes CDR1 DFQATT and CDR2 SNEGSKA (reference sequence). Trimming removed 5 bases from V and 3 bases from J; junction bases left unmatched: 16. CDR3 size: 17 residues. The CDR3 reads CSAPAPQTGVSTDTQYF. The CDR3 coding sequence is TGCAGTGCTCCAGCACCTCAGACAGGGGTTTCGACAGATACGCAGTATTTT.

The sample holds a few counts of this clonotype. CDR3 residues: CASSPTSLGRTTDTQYF. The CDR3 nucleotides are TGTGCCAGCAGCCCCACCTCACTAGGAAGGACCACAGATACGCAGTATTTT. J is TRBJ2-3 and V is TRBV7-8; D perhaps matches TRBD2 (5 bases). The CDR3 runs to 17 residues. In germline, CDR1 is SGHVS, CDR2 FQNEAQ. Trimming pared 5 bases from V and 2 bases from J, leaving 20 bases between.

This chain uses TRBV10-3 with TRBJ2-5; tentatively, D is TRBD1 (6 bases). This CDR3 contains 13 residues. The germline gives CDR1 ENHRY, CDR2 SYGVKD. V shed 8 bases and J shed 3 bases, with 13 bases lying between them. CDR3: CAIRTESEETQYF. Here the CDR3 DNA reads TGTGCCATCCGGACAGAAAGTGAAGAGACCCAGTACTTC.

This clonotype was counted between two and nine times. The chain links TRBV5-1 to TRBJ2-1; D might be TRBD2 (5 bases). CDR1 SGHRS and CDR2 YFSETQ come from the germline V gene. The CDR3 runs 13 residues. The V gene lost 4 bases and the J gene lost 8 bases, with 13 bases spanning the gap. The DNA for the CDR3 is TGCGCCAGCAGCAGGGAGATACGTGATGAGCAGTTCTTC. Its translation is CASSREIRDEQFF.

This clonotype appeared a few times. The rearrangement uses TRBV7-9 and TRBJ2-1, with D possibly TRBD1 on 5 matching bases. The CDR3 spans 12 residues. Germline V lookup: CDR1 SEHNR, CDR2 FQNEAQ (reference sequence). The V end lost 3 bases, the J end lost 10 bases, and 10 bases lay between the germline ends. The CDR3 is CASSFSRGEQFF. The CDR3 region has the DNA TGTGCCAGCAGCTTCTCTAGGGGCGAGCAGTTCTTC. Based on the CDR3 plus reference TRBV7-9 and TRBJ2-1, the full variable domain is DTGVSQNPRHKITKRGQNVTFRCDPISEHNRLYWYRQTLGQGPEFLTYFQNEAQLEKSRLLSDRFSAERPKGSFSTLEIQRTEQGDSAMYLCASSFSRGEQFFGPGTRLTVL.

This clonotype was detected a few times. The chain recombines TRBV2 with TRBJ2-4, with 7 nucleotides matching TRBD2. The CDR3 contains 13 residues. Germline CDR1 SNHLY, CDR2 FYNNEI. V shed 7 bases, J shed 8 bases, and the junction held 8 bases outside the gene matches. The CDR3 here is CASTIMGGYIQYF. As DNA, the CDR3 is TGTGCCAGCACCATAATGGGAGGGTACATTCAGTACTTC.

This rearrangement joins TRBV24-1 to TRBJ2-7; 7 bases fit TRBD1. Per the germline V gene, CDR1 is KGHDR and CDR2 is SFDVKD. V gave up 4 bases and J gave up 7 bases; unmatched junction bases: 15. This CDR3 is built from 16 residues. CDR3: CATSDPQGPLTNEQYV. The CDR3 DNA sequence: TGTGCCACCAGTGACCCACAGGGGCCACTGACTAATGAGCAGTACGTC.

This clonotype was recorded at least ten times. The J gene is TRBJ1-5, the V gene TRBV7-9; D possibly corresponds to TRBD1 (5 bases). From germline, CDR1 is SEHNR and CDR2 FQNEAQ (reference sequence). The CDR3 sequence is 15 residues long. V was cut by 1 base and J by 0 bases, with 7 bases left in between. The CDR3 bases are TGTGCCAGCAGCTTAGATGGGACTAGCAATCAGCCCCAGCATTTT. It is translated as CASSLDGTSNQPQHF.

In its sample, this clonotype was seen a few times. A much larger clone differs from this one at a single base, so this may be a read error. V usage is TRBV27 and J usage is TRBJ2-1; 7 bases match TRBD2. The CDR3 is made up of 12 amino acids. Germline V gene sequence: CDR1 MNHEY, CDR2 SMNVEV (reference sequence). The CDR3 loop reads CASSLGGDEQLF. The CDR3 DNA reads TGTGCCAGCAGTTTAGGGGGGGATGAGCAGCTCTTC.